This T cell receptor beta chain was recovered during a study of T cell responses to AZD1222 COVID-19 vaccine. Findings of the study overall: Recipients of AZD1222 seropositive at baseline numbered only 5 or 6.

Trimming removed 5 bases from V and 0 bases from J, with 11 bases in between. Germline V gene sequence: CDR1 MNHEY, CDR2 SVGAGI. The CDR3 runs 15 residues. Sequencing was performed with immunoSEQ multiplex PCR; in TCRdb, only in-frame clones are kept and a portion is missing. The sample records roughly 150,000 clones, around nine tenths being singletons. This clone was detected only a few times. Its antigen is not identified. The source is an adult in good health. V gene TRBV6-5 combines with J gene TRBJ1-3; D may be TRBD1 (5 bases). Source: peripheral blood, taken on day 0 of AZD1222 vaccination. The DNA for the CDR3 is TGTGCCAGCAGTCCCAGGGTTAGCTCTGGAAACACCATATATTTT. Translation: CASSPRVSSGNTIYF.